A single sample gave rise to the 9 T cell receptor beta chains below, sequenced in a study of T cells in Graves' hyperthyroidism and ophthalmopathy. Amplification yielded TCR beta CDR3 regions, with RNA transcripts as the source. HTBI primers drove first-round RT-PCR of the TCR CDR3. TCRdb reprocessed the multiplex PCR reads with MiXCR, giving one entry per CDR3 protein. This table has roughly 530,000 distinct CDR3 sequences, over 15% appearing once. Input material: blood. The receptors were sampled from a woman younger than 35 with Graves' ophthalmopathy.

This clonotype was seen ten or more times. This chain connects TRBV2 to TRBJ2-7; TRBD2 might be the D (8 bases). CDR1 is SNHLY and CDR2 is FYNNEI in the germline V gene. V was pared by 6 bases and J by 4 bases, with 22 bases between. CDR3 size: 16 residues. The CDR3 nucleotides read TGTGCCAGCAGACAGGGGACGGGAGGGCCATCGTACGAGCAGTACTTC. Encoded protein: CASRQGTGGPSYEQYF.

This chain connects TRBV27 to TRBJ1-1; D not resolved. Germline V gene sequence: CDR1 MNHEY, CDR2 SMNVEV (reference sequence). Trimming left V 6 bases short and J 1 base short, with 12 bases between. The CDR3 runs 14 residues. Written as DNA, the CDR3 is TGTGCCAGCAGCTTCGCGCCCGGGAACACTGAAGCTTTCTTT. It codes for CASSFAPGNTEAFF.

This clonotype was observed a handful of times. The chain recombines TRBV4-2 with TRBJ1-4, with D possibly being TRBD1 (5 bases). This CDR3 is 16 amino acids long. Germline CDR1 LGHNA, CDR2 YNFKEQ. V shed 0 bases and J shed 1 base, with 9 bases lying between them. The CDR3 loop reads CASSQDATVTNEKLFF. CDR3 coding DNA: TGTGCCAGCAGCCAAGACGCGACAGTAACTAATGAAAAACTGTTTTTT.

This clonotype has at least ten counts. V and J are TRBV28 and TRBJ1-5; D remains ambiguous. V lost 3 bases and J 3 bases, leaving 6 bases between the germline ends. The CDR3 length is 13 residues. CDR1 and CDR2 from the germline V gene are MDHEN and SYDVKM. CDR3 loop: CASSFSHNQPQHF. CDR3 bases: TGTGCCAGCAGTTTTTCCCACAATCAGCCCCAGCATTTT.

At least ten counts were recorded for this clonotype. The chain couples TRBV6-2 or TRBV6-3 to TRBJ1-5; TRBD1 aligns across 10 bases. The ends lost 5 bases at V and 7 bases at J; junction bases unmatched: 2. Germline V CDR1 and CDR2: MNHEY, SVGEGT. The CDR3 spans 13 residues. The CDR3 DNA follows: TGTGCCAGCAGTGACAGGGGGCGACAGCCCCAGCATTTT. Translation gives CASSDRGRQPQHF.

This clonotype has just one count. V is TRBV28 and J is TRBJ2-4; 10 nucleotides line up with TRBD1. CDR1 and CDR2 (germline): MDHEN, SYDVKM. The CDR3 sequence is 16 residues long. The V gene end was trimmed by 5 bases and the J gene end by 9 bases; junction bases not matched to a gene: 13. The CDR3: CASSTPGTGDIRIQYF. The CDR3 DNA sequence: TGTGCCAGCAGTACCCCCGGGACAGGGGATATTCGCATTCAGTACTTC.

The table lists this clonotype with many counts. The chain couples TRBV20-1 to TRBJ1-5; D possibly corresponds to TRBD1 (5 bases). The CDR3 is 15 residues long. Between the trimmed V and J ends, which lost 3 bases and 2 bases, there was a span of 14 bases. The V gene's germline CDR1 is DFQATT and CDR2 SNEGSKA (reference sequence). The CDR3 spells CSASLLGRRNQPQHF. The DNA for the CDR3 is TGCAGTGCTAGCCTACTGGGACGGCGCAATCAGCCCCAGCATTTT.

This clonotype was counted at least ten times. The V and J genes are TRBV4-2 and TRBJ2-5, with 7 bases matching TRBD2. V was pared by 1 base and J by 2 bases, with 4 bases of the junction left unmatched. The CDR3 runs to 15 residues. Germline loops: CDR1 LGHNA, CDR2 YNFKEQ. The CDR3, as DNA: TGTGCCAGCAGCCAAGTAGCGGGCGAGCAAGAGACCCAGTACTTC. Protein: CASSQVAGEQETQYF.

This rearrangement joins TRBV7-9 to TRBJ1-3; TRBD1 is a possible D gene (5 bases). Germline V gives CDR1 SEHNR, CDR2 FQNEAQ (reference sequence). Trimming took 1 base from V and 4 from J, leaving 14 bases between them. There are 16 residues in the CDR3. This chain's CDR3 is CASSLEAGPYGNTIYF. In DNA form, the CDR3 reads TGTGCCAGCAGCTTAGAAGCGGGACCTTACGGAAACACCATATATTTT.